The present T cell receptor beta chain was sequenced within a study of tumor and adjacent non-tumor tissue in lung cancer (dated by TCRdb to about 2018). For context, the study as a whole: Of the cohort, eleven to twelve patients had adenocarcinoma, 2 had squamous cell carcinoma and 1 had small cell lung cancer. The 15 or so patients were aged roughly 30 to 76 years, included about ten men and 5 women, and had TNM stage I to III disease. In total, sequencing yielded under 150 million productive TCRbeta reads, which works out to an average of about 4.2 million reads per sample. The study compared bulk TCRbeta repertoires between lung tumor tissue and matched distant non-tumor lung tissue from over twelve lung cancer patients. For each patient, one tumor sample and one normal lung sample were taken, giving 25 to 30 paired specimens that underwent TCRbeta CDR3 sequencing.

Of note for this clonotype: The clone's antigen remains unknown. Base qualities are not provided; no much larger clone lies one nucleotide away.

The library was built by means of multiplex PCR. TCRdb shows the sequencer as Illumina HiSeq 2500. TCRbeta libraries were constructed through three rounds of nested PCR with primers (Table S4) according to protocols adapted from ARM-PCR. PCR products of 200-500 bp were gel-excised and purified with the QIAquick gel extraction kit before sequencing. Processing in the source paper ran as follows. Reads were cleaned with Trimmomatic, merged with FLASH into complete CDR3 sequences, and assigned to V(D)J germline segments with MiTCR. VDJtools was used to compute clonal diversity as the inverse Simpson's index. In-frame sequences lacking a premature stop codon were counted as productive reads. In-frame beta chains were kept once TCRdb had trimmed the public reads at Q25 with fastp and called clones with MiXCR. Every CDR3 protein is listed once, alongside the most common genes and DNA of its rows. The V and J calls follow TCRdb's processing rather than the paper's. This sample gives approximately 79,000 distinct CDR3 sequences in total; 55% to 80% of them show up just once. The leading ten clones occupy 8% to 9.5% of the sample.

RNA was isolated from bulk, unsorted tissue, and RNA quality was assessed with a NanoDrop ND-1000 and an Agilent 2100. All donors had newly diagnosed lung cancer, had not received prior chemotherapy, and were admitted for thoracic surgery in China between August and November 2014. Patients with previous radiotherapy or chemotherapy, or with another concurrent cancer, were excluded from the study. Pieces of surgical tissue measuring about 1-2.2 cm3 were kept in RNAlater solution and stored at -80 degrees C until use. The paper's findings and limits, for the study overall: Neither the sequencing platform nor unique molecular identifiers are named or mentioned anywhere in the methods. TCR diversity (inverse Simpson) was significantly higher in tumor than in normal lung tissue (approximately 400 vs 170, P = 0.0075, Mann-Whitney U test). A significantly larger cumulative share of the repertoire was made up by the top 100 clones in normal lung than in tumor tissue. Because peripheral blood was not sequenced, blood TCRbeta repertoires in the lung cancer patients of the study were not examined. With only 15 patients in the cohort, the authors noted that larger samples and more detailed clinical data are needed. Younger patients had significantly higher TCR diversity, and higher tumor TCR diversity was associated with shorter overall and disease-free survival.

CDR1 and CDR2 were assigned from the germline V gene as MDHEN and SYDVKM. Trimming accounts for 1 base at V and 8 bases at J, while the number of junction bases matched to no gene is 9. From the cysteine through the phenylalanine, the CDR3 covers 15 amino acids. Only the CDR3 region is kept as DNA, spanning 45 bases read in frame from base 1. Source material: lung tumor tissue. The receptor's source is a woman in her forties with non-small cell lung cancer. The chain couples TRBV28 to TRBJ2-5; 8 nucleotides in the junction match TRBD2. The nucleotide sequence is TGTGCCAGCAGTTTATTTACGGGGGGGGGAGATACCCAGTACTTC. It encodes CASSLFTGGGDTQYF.